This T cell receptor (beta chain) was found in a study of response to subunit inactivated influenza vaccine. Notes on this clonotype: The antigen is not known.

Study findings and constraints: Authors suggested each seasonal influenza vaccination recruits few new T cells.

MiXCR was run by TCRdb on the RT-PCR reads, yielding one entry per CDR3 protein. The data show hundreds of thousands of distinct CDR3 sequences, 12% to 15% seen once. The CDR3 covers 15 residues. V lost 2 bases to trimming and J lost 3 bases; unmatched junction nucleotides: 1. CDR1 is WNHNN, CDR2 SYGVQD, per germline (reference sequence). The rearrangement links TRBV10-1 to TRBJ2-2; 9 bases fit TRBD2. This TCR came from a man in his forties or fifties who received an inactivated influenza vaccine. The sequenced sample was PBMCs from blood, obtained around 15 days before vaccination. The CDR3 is CASSEQRGDTGELFF. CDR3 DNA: TGCGCCAGCAGTGAGCAGCGGGGGGACACCGGGGAGCTGTTTTTT.